This is a list of T cell receptor beta chains from one sample in a study of tumor-infiltrating lymphocytes in glioblastoma multiforme. MiXCR, run by TCRdb on the multiplex PCR reads, gives a single entry per CDR3 protein. The repertoire holds almost 15,000 distinct CDR3 sequences, with 55% to 85% as singletons. The sequenced material came from brain tumor tissue. The source of these receptors is a male donor with glioblastoma. CDR3s include the opening cysteine and the closing phenylalanine or tryptophan. The D gene is left open where the match is weak. Only part of the rows carry a size: once, few, many, or a class if the clone is expanded.

j_call d_call clone_size v_call cdr3_nt cdr3_aa
TRBJ1-1 - large TRBV11-2 TGTGCCAGCAGCTTAGACCCACAGGGTGACACTGAAGCTTTCTTT CASSLDPQGDTEAFF
TRBJ2-2 - - TRBV11-2 TGTGTCAGCGCTGGGCAGTCCTACGCCGGGGAGCTGTTTTTT CVSAGQSYAGELFF
TRBJ1-2 TRBD1 - TRBV28 TGCGCCAGCAGCTTAGGACAGGTCTATGGCTACACCTTC CASSLGQVYGYTF
TRBJ1-2 - - TRBV11-2 TGTACCAGCAGCTTAGCGGTCTCTCCAGACCGATGGGGCTACACCTTC CTSSLAVSPDRWGYTF
TRBJ1-5 - - TRBV10-2 TGCGCCAGTAGGAGGGCAGGGCACAATCAGCCCCAGCATTTT CASRRAGHNQPQHF
TRBJ2-3 - - TRBV5-5 TGTGCCAGCAGCTTGGCGGTGGGCACGGATACGCGGTATTTT CASSLAVGTDTRYF
TRBJ2-5 - - TRBV5-5 TGTGCCAGCAGCTTGGGCGGCGAGACTCATTACTTC CASSLGGETHYF
TRBJ2-1 - - TRBV20-1 TGCAGTGCTAGAGATCGACAGCACTACAATGAGCAGCTATTC CSARDRQHYNEQLF
TRBJ2-7 TRBD1 - TRBV18 TGTGCCAGCTCACACGACAGGGGGTACGAGCAGTACTTC CASSHDRGYEQYF
TRBJ2-7 TRBD2 once TRBV20-1 TGCAGTGCTAGAGAAGCGGGGGCCTACGAGCAGTACTTC CSAREAGAYEQYF
TRBJ2-7 TRBD2 - TRBV20-1 TGCAGTGGAAGTCCCTCGGGAGGTTCCTACGAGCAATACTTC CSGSPSGGSYEQYF
TRBJ1-1 - - TRBV5-1 TGCGCCAGCAGCTTGGATGTTAGCACTGAAGCTTTCTTT CASSLDVSTEAFF
TRBJ1-6 TRBD1 - TRBV7-9 TGTGCCAGCAGTCCCAGGACAGGGGGCATGGATTCGCCCCTCCACTTT CASSPRTGGMDSPLHF
TRBJ2-7 - - TRBV10-3 TGTGCCATCAGTGAAAGGGGTGGCGAGCAGTACTTC CAISERGGEQYF
TRBJ1-2 TRBD1 once TRBV4-3 TGCGCCAGCAGCCAGGGGACAGGGGGCACCTATGGCTACACCTTC CASSQGTGGTYGYTF
TRBJ2-7 TRBD1 - TRBV28 TGTGCCAGCAGTTTTCTGGCAGGGGGCGCTTACGATGAGTACTTC CASSFLAGGAYDEYF
TRBJ2-7 - - TRBV10-2 TGCGCCAGCAGTGACCCGTACGAGCAGTACTTC CASSDPYEQYF
TRBJ2-7 - once TRBV20-1 TGCAGCGCTCAAAAAGGGGGTGGAGACGAGCAGTACTTC CSAQKGGGDEQYF
TRBJ2-3 TRBD2 - TRBV20-1 TGCAGTGCAACTGGACTAGCAGTGTCAGATACGCAGTATTTT CSATGLAVSDTQYF
TRBJ2-5 TRBD2 - TRBV6-2/TRBV6-3 TGTGCCAGCAGCCTATACCCCCAAGCGGGAGCTACGGAGACCCAGTACTTC CASSLYPQAGATETQYF
TRBJ2-7 TRBD1 - TRBV11-1 TGTGCCAGCAGCCGACAGGGGAATTCCTACGAGCAGTACTTC CASSRQGNSYEQYF
TRBJ2-1 TRBD2 large TRBV11-1 TGTGCCAGCAGCTTACTAGCGGGAGTTTACAATGAGCAGTTCTTC CASSLLAGVYNEQFF
TRBJ1-1 TRBD1 - TRBV29-1 TGCAGCGTAAAGCCGTGGGGACAGATGAACACTGAAGCTTTCTTT CSVKPWGQMNTEAFF
TRBJ2-2 TRBD1 - TRBV11-3 TGTGCCAGCAGCGACAGGGACACCTGGGAGCTGTTTTTT CASSDRDTWELFF
TRBJ2-3 TRBD2 few TRBV11-1 TGTGCCAGCAGCTTATGGCGGGAGGACCACCAGGGGGATACGCAGTATTTT CASSLWREDHQGDTQYF
TRBJ1-1 - - TRBV11-2 TGTGACAGCAGCTTAGAACCACAGGGTGACAATGAAGCTTTCTTT CDSSLEPQGDNEAFF
TRBJ2-3 TRBD2 - TRBV4-1 TGCGCCAGCAGCCGGCAGCCTATAACTAGCGTAAGCACAGATACGCAGTATTTT CASSRQPITSVSTDTQYF
TRBJ2-2 - many TRBV6-6 TGTGCCAGCAGTTACTCCGTGAACACCGGGGAGCTGTTTTTT CASSYSVNTGELFF
TRBJ2-7 - - TRBV11-2 TGTGCCAGCAGCTTAGATCCTGGGGCTTACGAGCAGTACTTC CASSLDPGAYEQYF
TRBJ2-3 TRBD1 few TRBV20-1 TGCAGTGCCATACGGACAGGGACGACCTTTAATACGCAGTATTTT CSAIRTGTTFNTQYF
TRBJ2-7 - - TRBV11-1 TGTGTCGGCTGCTTAGAGTCCTACGAGCAGTACTTC CVGCLESYEQYF
TRBJ2-1 - - TRBV19 TGTGCCAGTAGTAGGCTGGAAGGTTCTACCTCTCGGGGGCAGTTCTTC CASSRLEGSTSRGQFF
TRBJ2-1 - - TRBV11-1 TGTGCCAGCAGCTTATCCCCCGACTTTTACAATGAGCAGTTCTTC CASSLSPDFYNEQFF
TRBJ2-1 - once TRBV10-3 TGTGCCATCAGCAACCTTGTATCGGGTAGTGGAGAGCAGTTCTTC CAISNLVSGSGEQFF
TRBJ2-7 - - TRBV11-1 TGTGCCAGCAGCCCGAACCGGGACACATTCTACGAGCAGTACTTC CASSPNRDTFYEQYF
TRBJ2-7 - - TRBV12-3/TRBV12-4 TGTGCCAGCAGTTCCGGGCAGGGAATTACCGAGCAGTACTTC CASSSGQGITEQYF
TRBJ1-1 - medium-sized TRBV30 TGTGCCTGGATAAGTCTGGGGAACACTGAAGCTTTCTTT CAWISLGNTEAFF
TRBJ1-1 - - TRBV4-1 TGCGCCAGCAGCCATACTCAGGGTGTCGTTGAAGCTTTCTTT CASSHTQGVVEAFF
TRBJ2-2 TRBD1 - TRBV10-3 TGTGCCATCAGTGAGAACGCCGGGACAGCCACCGGGGAGCTGTTTTTT CAISENAGTATGELFF
TRBJ2-5 TRBD2 many TRBV6-5 TGTGCCAGCAGTTACAAGGCGGGAGGAGATACCCAGTACTTC CASSYKAGGDTQYF
TRBJ2-7 - once TRBV20-1 TGCAGTGCTAGTGACAGAACAAGTTACGAGCAGTACTTC CSASDRTSYEQYF
TRBJ2-7 - - TRBV28 TGTGCCAGCAGTTCACAGGCTATCTACGAGCAGTACTTC CASSSQAIYEQYF
TRBJ2-7 TRBD1 - TRBV2 TGTGCCAGCAGATCCCGGGACAGGAGAGGCGAGCAGTACTTC CASRSRDRRGEQYF
TRBJ2-1 - - TRBV29-1 TGCAGCGTTGTGGACAACCCTTTCAAGGCGGAGCAGTTCTTC CSVVDNPFKAEQFF
TRBJ2-5 - - TRBV6-6 TGTGCCAGCAGGGGGATGGAGACCCAGTACTTC CASRGMETQYF
TRBJ2-4 TRBD1 - TRBV20-1 TGCAGTGCTAGAGACCCGGACAGGGGGTTTCGGAAAGCCAAAAACACTCACTACTTC CSARDPDRGFRKAKNTHYF
TRBJ1-1 TRBD1 - TRBV5-6 TGTGCCAGCAGCTCCCTGACAGGGGGCGAACCCATGAACACTGAAGCTTTCTTT CASSSLTGGEPMNTEAFF
TRBJ2-1 - - TRBV6-1 TGTGCCAGCAATCTGGCGCTAGAGCAGTTCTTC CASNLALEQFF
TRBJ1-6 - - TRBV7-9 TGTGCCAGCAGCTTAAGGGGCAGTTATCCACCCCTCCACTTT CASSLRGSYPPLHF
TRBJ1-6 - - TRBV6-6 TGTGCCAGCACTTTAGACCAGAAGCCAGGGTTTAATTCACCCCTCCACTTT CASTLDQKPGFNSPLHF
TRBJ2-5 - few TRBV20-1 TGCAGTGCTAGAGATCTGGAGACCCAGTACTTC CSARDLETQYF
TRBJ2-1 - - TRBV11-2 TGTGCCAGCAGCTTAGATAGGGGGAATGAGAAGGGCTTC CASSLDRGNEKGF
TRBJ2-5 TRBD1 - TRBV12-5 TGTGCTAGTGGTTTAATGGGCCGGGGACAGCAAGAGACCCAGTACTTC CASGLMGRGQQETQYF